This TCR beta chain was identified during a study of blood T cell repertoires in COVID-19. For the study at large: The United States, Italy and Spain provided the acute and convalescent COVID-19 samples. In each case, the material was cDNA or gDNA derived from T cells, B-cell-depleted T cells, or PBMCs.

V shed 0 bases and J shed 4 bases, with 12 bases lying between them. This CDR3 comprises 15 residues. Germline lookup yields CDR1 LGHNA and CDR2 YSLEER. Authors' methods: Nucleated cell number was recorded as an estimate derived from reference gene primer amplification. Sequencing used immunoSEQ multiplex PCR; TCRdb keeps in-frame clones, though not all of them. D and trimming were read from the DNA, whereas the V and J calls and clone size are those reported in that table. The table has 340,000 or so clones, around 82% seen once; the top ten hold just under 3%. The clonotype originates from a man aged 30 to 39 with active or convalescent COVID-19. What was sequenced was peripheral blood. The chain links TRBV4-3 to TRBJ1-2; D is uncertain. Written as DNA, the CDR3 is TGCGCCAGCAGCCAAGAGAGGCACATCCGCTATGGCTACACCTTC. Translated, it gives CASSQERHIRYGYTF.